Shown below are 5 T cell receptor beta chains from a single sample sequenced in a study of CD8 T cells in Susac syndrome. Random hexamers served to reverse transcribe roughly 0.45 to 1 ug RNA. Using its own MiXCR run on the immunoSEQ multiplex PCR reads, TCRdb lists one record per CDR3 protein. This table has a few hundred thousand distinct CDR3 sequences, 90% to 95% appearing once. Sequenced: CD4+ T cells from PBMCs. The receptors were sampled from a human donor with multiple sclerosis.

The chain has TRBV19 and TRBJ1-2, with unresolved D. This CDR3 spans 13 amino acids. The V gene's germline CDR1 is LNHDA and CDR2 SQIVND (reference sequence). V lost 2 bases and J 0 bases, leaving 4 bases between the germline ends. The chain's CDR3 is CASSIRSNYGYTF. CDR3 in DNA: TGTGCCAGTAGTATAAGGTCTAACTATGGCTACACCTTC. Together with reference TRBV19 and TRBJ1-2, the CDR3 gives the full variable domain: DGGITQSPKYLFRKEGQNVTLSCEQNLNHDAMYWYRQDPGQGLRLIYYSQIVNDFQKGDIAEGYSVSREKKESFPLTVTSAQKNPTAFYLCASSIRSNYGYTFGSGTRLTVV.

This rearrangement joins TRBV27 to TRBJ2-3; weak D call: TRBD2 (5 bases). The length of the CDR3 is 14 residues. The V and J ends lost 3 bases and 1 base respectively, with 8 bases between them. From germline, CDR1 is MNHEY and CDR2 SMNVEV (reference sequence). The CDR3 here is CASSFSVRTDTQYF. In DNA, the CDR3 is TGTGCCAGCAGTTTTAGCGTCCGCACAGATACGCAGTATTTT.

The V and J genes are TRBV6-5 and TRBJ1-3; no reliable D call. CDR3 size: 11 residues. Germline V gene sequence: CDR1 MNHEY, CDR2 SVGAGI. The V gene lost 4 bases and the J gene lost 8 bases, with 6 bases spanning the gap. The CDR3 coding sequence is TGTGCCAGCAGTTTCCTTGACACCATATATTTT. It encodes CASSFLDTIYF.

J is TRBJ2-5 and V is TRBV27; TRBD2 matches at 7 bases. The CDR3 is made up of 14 amino acids. The ends lost 11 bases at V and 4 bases at J; junction bases unmatched: 13. The germline V gene has CDR1 MNHEY and CDR2 SMNVEV (reference sequence). CDR3: CAGPTSNCVETQYF. Written as DNA, the CDR3 is TGTGCCGGACCGACTAGCAACTGTGTAGAGACCCAGTACTTC.

J is TRBJ1-2 and V is TRBV5-1; no reliable D call. The CDR3 extends over 14 amino acids. Trimming shortened V by 0 bases and J by 4 bases, and 10 bases separated the two germline ends. Germline values: CDR1 SGHRS, CDR2 YFSETQ. CDR3 region: CASSLAGDGYGYTF. In DNA form, the CDR3 reads TGCGCCAGCAGCTTGGCGGGTGACGGCTATGGCTACACCTTC.